This T cell receptor (beta chain) was recovered during a study of blood T cell repertoires in COVID-19. Across the whole study: Acute and convalescent COVID-19 samples came from the United States, Italy and Spain. T cells, B-cell-depleted T cells, or PBMCs provided the cDNA or gDNA that served as material.

In the authors' methods: Reference gene primers were amplified, and this amplification served to estimate nucleated cell counts. Profiling relied on immunoSEQ multiplex PCR, and the TCRdb table lists in-frame clones only, not all of them. V, J and clone size derive from that table, while D and trimming were established from the DNA sequence. This sample has some 250,000 clones, with roughly 84% found just once. Sample: peripheral blood. This receptor was obtained from a young woman with acute or convalescent COVID-19.

The CDR3: CASSLPLTGTTNEKLFF. CDR3 DNA sequence: TGTGCCAGCAGTTTACCCTTAACAGGGACAACTAATGAAAAACTGTTTTTT. The rearrangement uses TRBV28 and TRBJ1-4, with D maybe TRBD1 (6 bases). This CDR3 comprises 17 residues. Deletions cut 2 bases from V and 0 bases from J, with 13 bases between. Per germline, CDR1 MDHEN and CDR2 SYDVKM.